Presented here are 21 T cell receptor beta chains from one specimen sequenced in a study of control samples from healthy donors and cancer patients (dated by TCRdb to about 2020). Library creation used the immunoSEQ multiplex PCR assay. TCRdb carries this immuneACCESS record with in-frame sequences only. Its versions omit some clonotypes, under half of them owing to an unresolved V gene in the studies checked, with the rest unexplained. The sample table holds about 35,000 clones, of which about 94% were seen once. Under 2% of the sample belongs to the ten largest clones. Input material: PBMCs. The receptor source for this set is a man aged 35 to 55 with colorectal cancer.

This clone was detected only once. The CDR3 protein is CASSYSGGENTIYF. The CDR3 DNA follows: TGTGCCAGCAGTTACTCGGGGGGCGAAAACACCATATATTTT. This chain uses TRBV6-6 with TRBJ1-3, with D maybe TRBD1 (6 bases). Germline CDR1 reads MNHNY; CDR2 reads SVGAGI (reference sequence). V shed 0 bases and J shed 6 bases, with 9 bases lying between them. CDR3 length equals 14 residues.

The chain recombines TRBV19 with TRBJ1-2; 9 bases fit TRBD1. Germline assignment: CDR1 LNHDA and CDR2 SQIVND (reference sequence). The CDR3 is made up of 15 amino acids. V gave up 4 bases and J gave up 0 bases; unmatched junction bases: 3. CDR3 DNA sequence: TGTGCCAGTAGTAGAGGGACAGGGACTAACTATGGCTACACCTTC. Its translation: CASSRGTGTNYGYTF.

The chain carries TRBV29-1 and TRBJ1-3; D is uncertain. Trimming cost V 7 bases and J 2 bases, with 12 bases left between them. From germline, CDR1 is SQVTM and CDR2 ANQGSEA. The CDR3 is made up of 13 amino acids. The CDR3 loop is CSALLRPGNTIYF. CDR3 bases: TGCAGCGCCTTACTCAGACCTGGAAACACCATATATTTT. The full variable domain, with the rest looked up from reference TRBV29-1 and TRBJ1-3, is SAVISQKPSRDICQRGTSLTIQCQVDSQVTMMFWYRQQPGQSLTLIATANQGSEATYESGFVIDKFPISRPNLTFSTLTVSNMSPEDSSIYLCSALLRPGNTIYFGEGSWLTVV.

The chain links TRBV4-2 to TRBJ1-1; D ambiguous. The CDR3 is made up of 13 amino acids. CDR1 and CDR2 from the germline V gene are LGHNA and YNFKEQ. The germline V and J ends were trimmed by 2 bases and 1 base, with 5 bases remaining between them. CDR3 in DNA: TGTGCCAGCAGCCAACGGCAGAACACTGAAGCTTTCTTT. It encodes CASSQRQNTEAFF.

The chain links TRBV9 to TRBJ1-2; D unclear. Trimming left V 2 bases short and J 4 bases short, with 3 bases between. The germline V gene has CDR1 SGDLS and CDR2 YYNGEE. The CDR3 spans 11 residues. The chain's CDR3 is CASSVGYGYTF. In nucleotides, the CDR3 is TGTGCCAGCAGCGTCGGCTATGGCTACACCTTC. Supplemented by reference TRBV9 and TRBJ1-2, the full variable domain reads DSGVTQTPKHLITATGQRVTLRCSPRSGDLSVYWYQQSLDQGLQFLIQYYNGEERAKGNILERFSAQQFPDLHSELNLSSLELGDSALYFCASSVGYGYTFGSGTRLTVV.

The CDR3 region has the DNA TGTGCCAGCTCACCAGCCGCTAAGAACACTGAAGCTTTCTTT. Its protein product is CASSPAAKNTEAFF. The gene calls are TRBV18 and TRBJ1-1, with D unresolved. CDR3 length equals 14 residues. In germline, CDR1 is KGHSH, CDR2 LQKENI. The V end lost 2 bases, the J end lost 1 base, and 8 bases lay between the germline ends.

The V gene is TRBV11-3, the J gene TRBJ1-2; no definite D call. Looked up from germline, CDR1 is SGHNT and CDR2 is YENEEA. The V gene lost 3 bases and the J gene lost 6 bases, with 8 bases spanning the gap. This CDR3 spans 12 amino acids. In DNA, the CDR3 is TGTGCCAGCAGCTTGTCTGGTGATGGCTACACCTTC. It codes for CASSLSGDGYTF.

The chain carries TRBV19 and TRBJ1-4, with D uncertain. The CDR3 runs to 13 residues. Trimming took off 4 bases at V and 4 bases at J, with 7 bases between the two ends. Germline loops: CDR1 LNHDA, CDR2 SQIVND (reference sequence). CDR3 sequence: CASSKGRNEKLFF. The CDR3 DNA reads TGTGCCAGTAGTAAAGGGCGTAATGAAAAACTGTTTTTT.

The V gene is TRBV19, the J gene TRBJ2-5, with TRBD2 matching over 10 bases. J was trimmed by 0 bases and V by 3 bases; bases with no gene match: 7. The CDR3 totals 17 residues. From germline, CDR1 is LNHDA and CDR2 SQIVND (reference sequence). The CDR3 sequence is CASSMGYSGGHQETQYF. CDR3 coding DNA: TGTGCCAGTAGTATGGGATATAGCGGGGGGCACCAAGAGACCCAGTACTTC.

V and J are TRBV3-1 (or the pseudogene TRBV3-2) and TRBJ1-2, with D perhaps matching TRBD1 (6 bases). Looked up from germline, CDR1 is LGHDT and CDR2 is YNNKEL (reference sequence). The CDR3 is 17 residues long. V was pared by 3 bases and J by 0 bases, with 17 bases between. CDR3 nucleotide sequence: TGTGCCAGCAGCCATCACGGGGGGCAGGTATCTAACTATGGCTACACCTTC. Translation: CASSHHGGQVSNYGYTF.

This clone was found once. The V and J genes are TRBV4-1 and TRBJ2-3; 12 bases match TRBD1. V was clipped by 1 base and J by 8 bases; unmatched bases: 4. Germline CDR1 MGHRA, CDR2 YSYEKL. CDR3 size: 15 residues. The CDR3 nucleotides read TGCGCCAGCAGCCAAGCGGGACAGGGGGCTATTACGCAGTATTTT. Its translation: CASSQAGQGAITQYF.

The chain joins TRBV3-1 (or the pseudogene TRBV3-2) to TRBJ2-1; a possible D gene is TRBD1 (6 bases). The germline V gene has CDR1 LGHDT and CDR2 YNNKEL (reference sequence). This CDR3 contains 15 residues. Trimming shortened V by 5 bases and J by 3 bases, and 14 bases separated the two germline ends. Here the CDR3 reads CASSVKVGGYNEQFF. DNA of the CDR3: TGTGCCAGCAGCGTCAAAGTAGGGGGCTACAATGAGCAGTTCTTC.

The chain recombines TRBV11-2 with TRBJ2-2, with D unresolved. The CDR3 is 16 amino acids. From germline, CDR1 is SGHAT and CDR2 FQNNGV. The V end lost 0 bases, the J end lost 5 bases, and 13 bases lay between the germline ends. The CDR3 DNA sequence: TGTGCCAGCAGCTTAGATCCACCCTCCATGACCGGGGAGCTGTTTTTT. Residues: CASSLDPPSMTGELFF.

The chain joins TRBV18 to TRBJ2-7; D is perhaps TRBD2 (5 bases). The CDR3 loop spans 13 amino acids. V gave up 5 bases and J gave up 2 bases, with 10 bases separating them. CDR1 is KGHSH and CDR2 is LQKENI in the germline V gene. The CDR3 protein is CASSYGGTYEQYF. As DNA, the CDR3 is TGTGCCAGCTCATATGGAGGAACCTACGAGCAGTACTTC.

This clone appeared once. This sequence joins TRBV6-5 and TRBJ2-7; D is perhaps TRBD1 (6 bases). The length of the CDR3 is 13 residues. V was trimmed by 6 bases and J by 3 bases, leaving 12 bases between them. Per germline, CDR1 MNHEY and CDR2 SVGAGI. CDR3 loop: CASRIEGVYEQYF. In DNA, the CDR3 is TGTGCCAGCAGAATAGAGGGGGTCTACGAGCAGTACTTC.

This chain connects TRBV9 to TRBJ2-7; 10 bases are shared with TRBD1. V was pared by 4 bases and J by 3 bases, with 7 bases of the junction left unmatched. CDR3 length: 15 residues. CDR1 and CDR2 from the germline V gene are SGDLS and YYNGEE. The CDR3 here is CASSTGQGDIYEQYF. CDR3 bases: TGTGCCAGCAGCACCGGACAGGGGGATATCTACGAGCAGTACTTC.

This clone was detected only once. V usage is TRBV12-5 and J usage is TRBJ2-5; D unresolved. The CDR3 spans 15 residues. Germline-derived CDR1 and CDR2 are LGHNT and FRNRAP. Between the trimmed V and J ends, which lost 0 bases and 5 bases, there was a span of 13 bases. For the CDR3, the DNA is TGTGCTAGTGGTTTGGTGGGTCGGACCGGGGAGACCCAGTACTTC. It is translated as CASGLVGRTGETQYF.

In its sample, this clone was seen a few times. The V and J genes are TRBV3-1 (or the pseudogene TRBV3-2) and TRBJ1-3; no reliable D call. The germline V and J ends were trimmed by 0 bases and 0 bases, with 9 bases remaining between them. The germline CDR1 and CDR2 sequences are LGHDT and YNNKEL (reference sequence). The CDR3 loop spans 16 amino acids. The CDR3: CASSQDGGRSGNTIYF. For the CDR3, the DNA is TGTGCCAGCAGCCAAGATGGTGGGCGCTCTGGAAACACCATATATTTT.

The chain has TRBV5-6 and TRBJ1-5; D call uncertain. This CDR3 spans 15 amino acids. V lost 4 bases and J 7 bases, leaving 18 bases between the germline ends. Germline CDR1 is SGHDT and CDR2 is YYEEEE. The DNA of the CDR3 is TGTGCCAGCAGCGTCGGAGGGAGGGTGTACCAGCCCCAGCATTTT. This sequence encodes CASSVGGRVYQPQHF.

This chain joins TRBV9 and TRBJ2-3, with D unresolved. V lost 4 bases and J 1 base, leaving 13 bases between the germline ends. Germline lookup yields CDR1 SGDLS and CDR2 YYNGEE. The CDR3 covers 15 residues. Here the CDR3 DNA reads TGTGCCAGCAGCCCTCGCCCTGGGGGCACAGATACGCAGTATTTT. This sequence encodes CASSPRPGGTDTQYF.

The chain employs TRBV18 and TRBJ1-6; D call uncertain. Trimming shortened V by 4 bases and J by 6 bases, and 7 bases separated the two germline ends. Germline V gives CDR1 KGHSH, CDR2 LQKENI. The CDR3 contains 13 residues. CDR3 loop: CASSQDSNSPLHF. The CDR3 coding sequence is TGTGCCAGCTCACAGGACTCTAATTCACCCCTCCACTTT.